Listed below are T cell receptor beta chains from one sample, sequenced in a study of CD8+ T cells in alopecia areata. Using immunoSEQ multiplex PCR, the repertoire was profiled, and TCRdb retains in-frame clones only, with some absent. The table lists 150,000 to 200,000 clones, less than 75% of them singletons. The input for sequencing was CD8+ T cells sorted from blood, taken at week 0. Source of these receptors: a human donor with alopecia areata. Each CDR3 is given with its conserved first and last residue. D genes are given only for firm matches. Some rows have no size entry. The others give once, few or many, or a class for an expanded clone.

CASTGRGAGELFF TGTGCCAGCACTGGGAGGGGCGCCGGGGAGCTGTTTTTT TRBV7-9 TRBD2 TRBJ2-2 once
CASSQVQGPRTSGGTDTQYF TGCGCCAGCAGCCAAGTCCAAGGACCGAGGACTAGCGGGGGCACAGATACGCAGTATTTT TRBV4-1 TRBD2 TRBJ2-3 .
CASGRPYNEQFF TGTGCCAGCGGACGTCCCTACAATGAGCAGTTCTTC TRBV10-3 . TRBJ2-1 .
CASSVGAGNYGYTF TGTGCCAGCAGCGTAGGTGCGGGTAACTATGGCTACACCTTC TRBV9 . TRBJ1-2 .
CASSSAGSDTQYF TGTGCCAGCAGCAGTGCAGGGTCGGATACGCAGTATTTT TRBV6-1 . TRBJ2-3 .
CAWGDGLNSNQPQHF TGTGCCTGGGGAGACGGGCTTAATAGCAATCAGCCCCAGCATTTT TRBV30 . TRBJ1-5 .
CASSPQGRTEAFF TGTGCCAGCAGCCCACAGGGGCGGACTGAAGCTTTCTTT TRBV7-8 TRBD1 TRBJ1-1 .
CASSIRAPNQPQHF TGTGCCAGCAGCATCCGGGCCCCTAATCAGCCCCAGCATTTT TRBV5-6 . TRBJ1-5 .
CATSRAENTEAFF TGTGCCACCAGCAGAGCGGAGAACACTGAAGCTTTCTTT TRBV15 . TRBJ1-1 .
CSVVGETQYF TGCAGCGTTGTGGGGGAGACCCAGTACTTC TRBV29-1 . TRBJ2-5 .